The 19 T cell receptor beta chains given below trace back to one sample, sequenced in a study of Graves' ophthalmopathy and Graves' hyperthyroidism. Amplification of the TCR beta CDR3 regions used RNA transcripts (as template). First-round RT-PCR with HTBI primers preceded a second-round multiplex PCR. Each CDR3 protein gets one entry after TCRdb re-called the multiplex PCR reads with MiXCR. The data contain around 340,000 distinct CDR3 sequences, roughly 16% of them singletons. The sequenced sample was peripheral blood. These receptors were taken from an adult man with Graves' ophthalmopathy.

This clonotype was recorded at least ten times. The chain combines TRBV20-1 with TRBJ2-2; TRBD1 is a possible D gene (6 bases). Per germline, CDR1 DFQATT and CDR2 SNEGSKA (reference sequence). V lost 4 bases and J 0 bases, leaving 12 bases between the germline ends. The CDR3 has 15 residues. Written as DNA, the CDR3 is TGCAGTGCTAAAGACAGGTTCGCGAACACCGGGGAGCTGTTTTTT. Protein: CSAKDRFANTGELFF.

This clonotype was seen ten or more times. The V and J genes are TRBV5-1 and TRBJ1-6; D ambiguous. V was trimmed by 1 base and J by 7 bases, leaving 3 bases between them. The CDR3 totals 12 residues. Germline-derived CDR1 and CDR2 are SGHRS and YFSETQ. CDR3 sequence: CASSLQNSPLHF. The CDR3 coding sequence is TGCGCCAGCAGCTTGCAGAATTCACCCCTCCACTTT. Based on the CDR3 plus reference TRBV5-1 and TRBJ1-6, the full variable domain is KAGVTQTPRYLIKTRGQQVTLSCSPISGHRSVSWYQQTPGQGLQFLFEYFSETQRNKGNFPGRFSGRQFSNSRSEMNVSTLELGDSALYLCASSLQNSPLHFGNGTRLTVT.

The table lists this clonotype with many counts. The V call is TRBV28, the J call TRBJ1-1, with D unclear. Germline V gene sequence: CDR1 MDHEN, CDR2 SYDVKM. Trimming left V 6 bases short and J 8 bases short, with 13 bases between. There are 12 residues in the CDR3. The CDR3 protein is CASSRLLVEAFF. CDR3 sequence (DNA): TGTGCCAGCAGCCGACTCCTGGTGGAAGCTTTCTTT.

This clonotype was picked up many times. The chain couples TRBV27 to TRBJ1-1, with a weak D call TRBD1 (5 bases). Germline loops: CDR1 MNHEY, CDR2 SMNVEV (reference sequence). Deletions cut 6 bases from V and 6 bases from J, with 14 bases between. This CDR3 has 13 amino acids. CDR3 amino acids: CASRTTAGAEAFF. CDR3 nucleotide sequence: TGTGCCAGCAGGACAACCGCGGGGGCTGAAGCTTTCTTT.

This clonotype came up many times. The J gene is TRBJ1-5, the V gene TRBV20-1; 8 positions match TRBD1. Germline V CDR1 and CDR2: DFQATT, SNEGSKA (reference sequence). The CDR3 has 14 residues. V trimming: 5 bases; J trimming: 0 bases; junction bases outside the gene matches: 3. CDR3 residues: CSAWTGNSNQPQHF. CDR3 DNA: TGCAGTGCTTGGACAGGGAATAGCAATCAGCCCCAGCATTTT.

This clonotype was detected many times. The J gene is TRBJ1-1, the V gene TRBV27; 10 bases align to TRBD1. The germline V gene has CDR1 MNHEY and CDR2 SMNVEV (reference sequence). This CDR3 region has 14 residues. Trimming cost V 6 bases and J 4 bases; bases outside gene matches: 5. The CDR3 sequence is CASRTGTGVTEAFF. CDR3 bases: TGTGCCAGCAGAACCGGGACAGGGGTCACTGAAGCTTTCTTT.

This clonotype was found many times. The J gene is TRBJ2-2, the V gene TRBV7-2, with 7 bases identical to TRBD1. The V and J ends lost 2 bases and 0 bases, in that order; junction bases with no gene match: 15. This CDR3 spans 20 amino acids. CDR1 is SGHTA, CDR2 FQGNSA, per germline. CDR3 nucleotide sequence: TGTGCCAGCAGCTTACCCTCGGACAGGCGACTAATAACGAACACCGGGGAGCTGTTTTTT. Translating it yields CASSLPSDRRLITNTGELFF.

There are many counts of this clonotype. CDR3: CSAVPRTGGINQPQHF. CDR3 DNA sequence: TGCAGTGCCGTTCCGCGGACAGGGGGAATCAATCAGCCCCAGCATTTT. The chain links TRBV20-1 to TRBJ1-5, with 10 bases matching TRBD1. Germline V lookup: CDR1 DFQATT, CDR2 SNEGSKA (reference sequence). V gave up 6 bases and J gave up 3 bases; unmatched junction bases: 11. The CDR3 totals 16 residues.

In its sample, this clonotype was seen many times. The chain joins TRBV12-3 or TRBV12-4 to TRBJ1-1, with TRBD1 as a possible D gene (6 bases). V lost 3 bases, J lost 0 bases, and 11 bases lay in between. The CDR3 length is 15 residues. The CDR3 is CASSFPRGLNTEAFF. In DNA form, the CDR3 reads TGTGCCAGCAGTTTTCCCAGGGGCCTGAACACTGAAGCTTTCTTT.

This clonotype was detected many times. The chain employs TRBV27 and TRBJ1-2; perhaps TRBD1 as D (6 bases). The CDR3 has 14 amino acids. In germline, CDR1 is MNHEY, CDR2 SMNVEV (reference sequence). V was trimmed by 2 bases and J by 3 bases, leaving 10 bases between them. The CDR3 DNA follows: TGTGCCAGCAGTTTAGCCCAGGGGTACTATGGCTACACCTTC. As protein: CASSLAQGYYGYTF.

This clonotype was observed at least ten times. This chain links TRBV11-1 with TRBJ2-5; no clear D. Germline V lookup: CDR1 SGHAT, CDR2 FQDESV (reference sequence). This CDR3 comprises 17 residues. V was cut by 5 bases and J by 2 bases, with 21 bases left in between. CDR3 coding DNA: TGTGCCAGCAGCCCCCCGCTCCCCGGAGCACCGCAAGAGACCCAGTACTTC. Its protein product is CASSPPLPGAPQETQYF.

In its sample, this clonotype was seen many times. In nucleotides, the CDR3 is TGTGCCAGTCAAGACGGCAGCAAGAACACTGAAGCTTTCTTT. It encodes CASQDGSKNTEAFF. V is TRBV11-3 and J is TRBJ1-1; D unclear. Germline CDR1 and CDR2: SGHNT and YENEEA. This CDR3 spans 14 amino acids. Trimming stripped 9 bases from V and 1 base from J, with 15 bases between.

The chain carries TRBV28 and TRBJ2-7, with 8 bases aligning to TRBD2. Germline V gene data show CDR1 as MDHEN and CDR2 as SYDVKM. The CDR3 contains 17 residues. Trimming at V came to 6 bases and at J to 0 bases, leaving 13 bases not matched to a gene. In DNA, the CDR3 is TGTGCCAGCAGCCCCATCCACTTAGCGGGGAGCTCCTACGAGCAGTACTTC. It codes for CASSPIHLAGSSYEQYF.

This clonotype was detected a few times. This sequence joins TRBV12-3 or TRBV12-4 and TRBJ1-5, with TRBD1 as a possible D gene (6 bases). The CDR3 loop spans 14 amino acids. V shed 7 bases and J shed 0 bases, with 10 bases lying between them. The CDR3 DNA is TGTGCCAGCACCACAGGGTCTAGCAATCAGCCCCAGCATTTT. Translating gives CASTTGSSNQPQHF.

This clonotype was counted ten times or more. The CDR3 DNA follows: TGCGCCAGCAGCCAAGAGCGGAAGACCCAGTACTTC. Protein sequence: CASSQERKTQYF. The chain uses TRBV4-1 and TRBJ2-5; D gene uncertain. Trimming shortened V by 0 bases and J by 6 bases, and 5 bases separated the two germline ends. Germline V CDR1 and CDR2: MGHRA, YSYEKL. The CDR3 is 12 residues long.

J is TRBJ2-5 and V is TRBV28; D may match TRBD1 or TRBD2 (5 bases each). Trimming stripped 3 bases from V and 4 bases from J, with 9 bases between. The CDR3 consists of 13 residues. Germline V gene lookup returns CDR1 MDHEN and CDR2 SYDVKM. The CDR3 is CASSLPGPETQYF. CDR3 nucleotides: TGTGCCAGCAGTTTGCCGGGACCAGAGACCCAGTACTTC.

The V and J genes are TRBV5-1 and TRBJ1-2; TRBD1 matches 9 bases. Germline loops: CDR1 SGHRS, CDR2 YFSETQ. The V gene end was trimmed by 2 bases and the J gene end by 8 bases; junction bases not matched to a gene: 10. The length of the CDR3 is 15 residues. CDR3 nucleotides: TGCGCCAGCAGCTTCGTTTCGGGACAGGGATCAGGCTACACCTTC. It specifies CASSFVSGQGSGYTF.

This clonotype has a count of ten or more. The V call is TRBV18, the J call TRBJ2-2; D ambiguous. Trimming removed 3 bases from V and 0 bases from J, with 8 bases in between. The CDR3 covers 15 residues. Germline V gene data show CDR1 as KGHSH and CDR2 as LQKENI. In DNA form, the CDR3 reads TGTGCCAGCTCACCTTCCAGAGCGAACACCGGGGAGCTGTTTTTT. It translates to CASSPSRANTGELFF.

This clonotype showed up many times. The V call is TRBV27, the J call TRBJ2-5; 14 bases map to TRBD2. CDR3 length: 13 residues. V lost 8 bases, J lost 7 bases, and 3 bases stayed unmatched. Germline lookup yields CDR1 MNHEY and CDR2 SMNVEV (reference sequence). The CDR3 here is CASGTSGGGTQYF. The CDR3 DNA sequence: TGTGCCAGCGGGACTAGCGGGGGTGGGACCCAGTACTTC.